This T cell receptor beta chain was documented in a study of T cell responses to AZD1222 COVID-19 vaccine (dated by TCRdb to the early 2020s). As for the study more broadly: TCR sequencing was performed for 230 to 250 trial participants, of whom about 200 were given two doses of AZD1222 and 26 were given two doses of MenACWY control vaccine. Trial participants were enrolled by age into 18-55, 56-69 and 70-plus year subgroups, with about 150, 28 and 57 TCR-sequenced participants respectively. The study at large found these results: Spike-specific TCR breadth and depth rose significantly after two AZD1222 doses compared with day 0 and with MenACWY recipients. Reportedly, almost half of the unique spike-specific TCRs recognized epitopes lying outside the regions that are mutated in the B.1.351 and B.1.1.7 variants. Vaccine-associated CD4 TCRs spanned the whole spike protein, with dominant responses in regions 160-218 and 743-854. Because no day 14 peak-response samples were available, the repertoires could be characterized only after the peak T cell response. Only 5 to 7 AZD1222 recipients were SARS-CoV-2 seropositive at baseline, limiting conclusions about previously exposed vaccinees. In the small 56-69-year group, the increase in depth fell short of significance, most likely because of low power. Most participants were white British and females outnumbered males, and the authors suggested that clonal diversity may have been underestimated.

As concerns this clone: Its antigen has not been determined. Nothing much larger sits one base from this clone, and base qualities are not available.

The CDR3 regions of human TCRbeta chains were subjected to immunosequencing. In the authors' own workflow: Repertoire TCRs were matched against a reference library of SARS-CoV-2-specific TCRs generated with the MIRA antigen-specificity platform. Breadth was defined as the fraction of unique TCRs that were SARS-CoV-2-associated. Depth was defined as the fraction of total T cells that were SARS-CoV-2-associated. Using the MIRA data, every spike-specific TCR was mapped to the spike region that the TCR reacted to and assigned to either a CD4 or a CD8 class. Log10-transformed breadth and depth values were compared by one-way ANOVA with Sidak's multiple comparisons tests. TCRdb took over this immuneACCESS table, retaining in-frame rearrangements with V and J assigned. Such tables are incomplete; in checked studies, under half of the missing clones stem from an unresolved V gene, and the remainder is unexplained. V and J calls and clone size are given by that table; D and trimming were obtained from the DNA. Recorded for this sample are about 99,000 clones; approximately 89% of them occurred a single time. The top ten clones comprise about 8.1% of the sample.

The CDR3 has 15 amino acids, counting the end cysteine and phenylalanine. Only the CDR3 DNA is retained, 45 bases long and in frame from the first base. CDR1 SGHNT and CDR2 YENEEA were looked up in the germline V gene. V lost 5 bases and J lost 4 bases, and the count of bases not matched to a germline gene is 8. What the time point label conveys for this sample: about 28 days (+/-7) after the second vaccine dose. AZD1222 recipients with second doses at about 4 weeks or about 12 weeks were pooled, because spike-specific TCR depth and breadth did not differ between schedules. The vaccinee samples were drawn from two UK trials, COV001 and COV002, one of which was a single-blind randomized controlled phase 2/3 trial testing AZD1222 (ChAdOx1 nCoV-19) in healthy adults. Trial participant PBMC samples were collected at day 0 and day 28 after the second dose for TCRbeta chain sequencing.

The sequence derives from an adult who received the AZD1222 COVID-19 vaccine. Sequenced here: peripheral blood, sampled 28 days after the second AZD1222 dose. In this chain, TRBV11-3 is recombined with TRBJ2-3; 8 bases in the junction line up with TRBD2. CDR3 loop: CASSPGLGGADTQYF. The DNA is TGTGCCAGCAGCCCGGGACTAGGAGGTGCAGATACGCAGTATTTT.